The present T cell receptor (beta chain) was sequenced within a study of PD-L1 blockade in urothelial cancer (dated by TCRdb to about 2017). Notes on the research overall: Every patient began therapy at some point between 2014 and 2015 and was given atezolizumab 1,200 mg intravenously every 3 weeks. About 85% of the roughly 29 patients were identified as males with urothelial cancer of bladder origin, and a prior smoking history was reported by 18 of 29 patients. Patients had an ECOG performance status of 0 or 1 and had received between 0 and 3 prior chemotherapy regimens. Blood samples were analyzed 3 weeks after the start of treatment (second dose) and 6 weeks after the start of treatment. Blood samples yielded a median of about 150,000 T cells and roughly 83,000 unique TCRs, with median clonality around 0.083. The study was an exploratory multi-omic analysis of somatic, immune and clinical correlates of response to PD-L1 blockade with atezolizumab in urothelial cancer. Pretreatment tumor samples, along with matched peripheral blood collected serially before and after atezolizumab treatment, underwent TCR sequencing. Durable clinical benefit was defined as progression-free survival longer than 6 months, and TCR features were also tested against progression-free and overall survival. In the same patients, whole exome sequencing and RNA sequencing of pretreatment tumors were performed in addition to TCR sequencing. Nine or ten patients reached durable clinical benefit, while some 20 patients did not. Around 30 patients had pretreatment blood TCR-seq, some 25 had at least one posttreatment blood collection, and some 25 had tumor TCR-seq.

Synthetic TCR analog templates were spiked into each PCR so that absolute template abundance could be estimated from read counts. The immunoSEQ assay used bias-controlled V and J gene primers to amplify TCRbeta CDR3 regions from genomic DNA. Sequencing of rearranged TCRbeta segments was performed at approximately 20X coverage. As for the original processing: Clustering was used to correct sequencing errors, and CDR3s were annotated against IMGT to assign V, D and J genes. Downstream analyses used only productive TCRbeta rearrangements and left out out-of-frame or stop-codon sequences. To compute clonality, Shannon entropy was normalized by the log of the number of unique productive sequences and then subtracted from one. Clones differing between time points or between blood and tumor were identified using Fisher's exact test with Benjamini-Hochberg correction, with an adjusted p below 0.01 applied as the threshold. The table was pulled from immuneACCESS by TCRdb, which kept in-frame rearrangements only. Such tables lose some clones; where checked, under half of the loss comes from unresolved V genes, and the rest has no known cause. Clone size and V and J calls were adopted from that table, with D and trimming inferred from the DNA. For this sample the table gives 30,000 to 35,000 clones, of which about 80% were detected only once. About a sixth of the sample is held by the ten biggest clonotypes.

CDR1 and CDR2 are read off the germline V gene (reference sequence) as MNHEY and SMNVEV. Trimming at the junction amounts to 4 bases on V and 0 bases on J, and the germline ends lie 15 bases apart. Measured from the cysteine to the phenylalanine, the CDR3 is 16 residues long. Only the CDR3 region is kept as DNA, spanning 48 bases read in frame from base 1. In the paper's terms, the time point label means: pretreatment peripheral blood. A total of 25 to 35 patients with locally advanced or metastatic urothelial carcinoma, treated at Memorial Sloan Kettering on a trial protocol, made up the cohort. Peripheral blood mononuclear cells were collected pretreatment and during treatment, with between 1 and 8 total time points obtained per patient. The Qiagen DNeasy Blood extraction kit was used to purify genomic DNA from total PBMCs and from tumor samples. PBMCs were collected pretreatment and during treatment and were isolated and stored as previously described.

Of note for this clone: What this receptor recognizes is not known. No base quality information exists; no much larger clone differs at one position.

Broader findings and caveats from the paper: Small sample size (n ≈ 29) and many exploratory analyses mean the results are intended to be hypothesis-generating. Improved progression-free and overall survival was associated with having pretreatment peripheral blood TCR clonality below the median. Greater expansion of tumor-associated TCR clones in peripheral blood 3 weeks after the start of treatment was observed in patients with durable benefit (n of about 22, p = 0.022).

The receptor chain draws on TRBV27 and TRBJ1-1; the D gene is unclear. This clonotype was sampled from a man in his sixties with urothelial cancer. Specimen: PBMCs, collected around atezolizumab (anti-PD-L1) treatment. Read as DNA, the sequence is TGTGCCAGCAGTTACGCAACCAACTCTATGAACACTGAAGCTTTCTTT. This encodes CASSYATNSMNTEAFF.